These 8 T cell receptor beta chains share one sample of origin, sequenced in a study of T cell responses to AZD1222 COVID-19 vaccine. The protocol was immunoSEQ multiplex PCR, while the TCRdb copy is restricted to in-frame clones and leaves out a portion. The repertoire holds some 92,000 clones, with roughly 90% as singletons. Here the sequenced sample was peripheral blood, taken on day 0 of AZD1222 vaccination. These receptor sequences come from an adult in good health.

This sequence joins TRBV19 and TRBJ1-4; TRBD1 agrees at 7 bases. The CDR3 loop spans 14 amino acids. J was trimmed by 1 base and V by 9 bases; bases with no gene match: 5. Germline V CDR1 and CDR2: LNHDA, SQIVND (reference sequence). In DNA form, the CDR3 reads TGTGCCAGCCGGAGACAGGGAACTAATGAAAAACTGTTTTTT. It codes for CASRRQGTNEKLFF.

The genes are TRBV7-9 and TRBJ2-1; TRBD2 aligns across 7 bases. Germline CDR1 is SEHNR and CDR2 is FQNEAQ (reference sequence). V lost 7 bases to trimming and J lost 1 base; unmatched junction nucleotides: 7. This CDR3 region has 15 residues. The CDR3 loop is CASNPTGGSYNEQFF. For the CDR3, the DNA is TGTGCCAGCAACCCTACGGGGGGATCCTACAATGAGCAGTTCTTC.

The chain is built from TRBV11-2 and TRBJ2-1; possibly TRBD1 or TRBD2 for D (6 bases each). The length of the CDR3 is 16 residues. Germline V gene lookup returns CDR1 SGHAT and CDR2 FQNNGV. Trimming left V 5 bases short and J 1 base short, with 15 bases between. CDR3 amino acids: CASSREGGLSYNEQFF. Written as DNA, the CDR3 is TGTGCCAGCAGCCGAGAAGGGGGGCTTTCCTACAATGAGCAGTTCTTC.

V gene TRBV28 combines with J gene TRBJ1-1, with 9 bases identical to TRBD1. The germline gives CDR1 MDHEN, CDR2 SYDVKM. V was pared by 6 bases and J by 5 bases, with 10 bases of the junction left unmatched. CDR3 length: 15 amino acids. The CDR3 coding sequence is TGTGCCAGCAGAAACAGGGGGCGAGGTGAAACTGAAGCTTTCTTT. Amino acids: CASRNRGRGETEAFF.

The rearrangement uses TRBV25-1 and TRBJ2-3; 11 positions match TRBD2. Germline-derived CDR1 and CDR2 are MGHDK and SYGVNS. This CDR3 region has 16 residues. With 2 bases clipped from V and 2 bases from J, the junction kept 3 bases outside the gene matches. This chain's CDR3 is CASSEGTSGFTDTQYF. The CDR3 DNA sequence: TGTGCCAGCAGTGAAGGGACTAGCGGATTCACAGATACGCAGTATTTT.

The chain's CDR3 is CASSLAAGGGQFF. CDR3 sequence (DNA): TGTGCCAGCAGCTTAGCAGCGGGGGGGGGACAGTTCTTC. The chain links TRBV11-2 to TRBJ2-1; 10 bases are a match to TRBD2. Looked up from germline, CDR1 is SGHAT and CDR2 is FQNNGV. With 1 base clipped from V and 13 bases from J, the junction kept 4 bases outside the gene matches. The length of the CDR3 is 13 residues.

In its sample, this clone was seen a few times. This rearrangement joins TRBV28 to TRBJ1-5; maybe TRBD1 (6 bases). The CDR3 sequence is 16 residues long. V was pared by 1 base and J by 5 bases, with 15 bases between. From germline, CDR1 is MDHEN and CDR2 SYDVKM. CDR3 region: CASSLLVTGRDQPQHF. The CDR3 DNA is TGTGCCAGCAGTTTATTGGTTACAGGGAGGGATCAGCCCCAGCATTTT.

The chain has TRBV28 and TRBJ1-1; 7 bases line up with TRBD1. The CDR3 covers 13 residues. The junction had 9 bases not matched to a gene; V was cut back by 10 bases and J by 4 bases. The germline V gene encodes CDR1 MDHEN and CDR2 SYDVKM. The CDR3 DNA follows: TGTGCCACTGTAGGGGGCGCGGGCACTGAAGCTTTCTTT. Amino acid sequence: CATVGGAGTEAFF.